Below are 13 T cell receptor beta chains sequenced from a single sample in a study of identical twins. TCRdb re-analysed the 5' RACE reads in MiXCR, keeping a single row per CDR3 protein. This sample yields about 720,000 distinct CDR3 sequences, of which approximately 18% are seen a single time; approximately 14% belongs to the top ten. The sample also formed part of further work on T cells expressing NK-cell markers.

Sequencing input: PBMCs. The source of these receptors is a woman aged 18-29 years in good health.

This sequence joins TRBV11-3 and TRBJ2-7; D is tentatively TRBD1 or TRBD2 (5 bases each). V lost 4 bases to trimming and J lost 1 base, with 14 bases between them. Germline lookup yields CDR1 SGHNT and CDR2 YENEEA. This CDR3 has 15 amino acids. The CDR3 region has the DNA TGTGCCAGCAGCTCCCGGGACCGCTCTTCCTACGAGCAGTACTTC. It specifies CASSSRDRSSYEQYF.

J is TRBJ2-6 and V is TRBV6-1; 9 bases map to TRBD1. The CDR3 extends over 17 amino acids. The V and J ends lost 5 bases and 2 bases, in that order; junction bases with no gene match: 7. From germline, CDR1 is MNHNS and CDR2 SASEGT. CDR3 bases: TGTGCCAGCAGTACGGGACAGGGCAGGCCTGGGGCCAACGTCCTGACTTTC. Translating gives CASSTGQGRPGANVLTF.

CDR3 residues: CASRRWGRGLSGANVLTF. The CDR3 nucleotides read TGTGCCAGCAGAAGGTGGGGCAGGGGCTTATCTGGGGCCAACGTCCTGACTTTC. The rearrangement joins TRBV28 to TRBJ2-6; D may be TRBD1 (6 bases). The CDR3 is made up of 18 amino acids. CDR1 is MDHEN, CDR2 SYDVKM, per germline. V was cut by 6 bases and J by 1 base, with 19 bases left in between. The full variable domain, rest sourced from reference TRBV28 and TRBJ2-6, is DVKVTQSSRYLVKRTGEKVFLECVQDMDHENMFWYRQDPGLGLRLIYFSYDVKMKEKGDIPEGYSVSREKKERFSLILESASTNQTSMYLCASRRWGRGLSGANVLTFGAGSRLTVL.

In this sample, this clonotype turned up a few times. The chain employs TRBV18 and TRBJ2-1; 8 positions match TRBD1. The germline V gene has CDR1 KGHSH and CDR2 LQKENI. The CDR3 sequence is 14 residues long. V dropped 2 bases and J dropped 7; count of bases not matched to a gene: 4. The CDR3 region has the DNA TGTGCCAGCTCACCAGGCAGGGGGCTAAATGAGCAGTTCTTC. It specifies CASSPGRGLNEQFF. Full variable domain (outside the CDR3, taken from reference TRBV18 and TRBJ2-1): NAGVMQNPRHLVRRRGQEARLRCSPMKGHSHVYWYRQLPEEGLKFMVYLQKENIIDESGMPKERFSAEFPKEGPSILRIQQVVRGDSAAYFCASSPGRGLNEQFFGPGTRLTVL.

This chain links TRBV6-4 with TRBJ2-7; 12 nucleotides align to TRBD2. Trimming at V came to 3 bases and at J to 4 bases, leaving 10 bases not matched to a gene. Per the germline V gene, CDR1 is MRHNA and CDR2 is SNTAGT. The CDR3 is made up of 17 amino acids. The CDR3: CASSDRGLAGMGYEQYF. The CDR3 nucleotides read TGTGCCAGCAGTGATCGCGGACTAGCGGGAATGGGGTACGAGCAGTACTTC.

This sequence joins TRBV9 and TRBJ2-2, with 8 bases identical to TRBD2. Trimming at V came to 0 bases and at J to 4 bases, leaving 5 bases not matched to a gene. The germline V gene has CDR1 SGDLS and CDR2 YYNGEE. The CDR3 spans 16 residues. As DNA, the CDR3 is TGTGCCAGCAGCGTAGCCCCCCTAGCGGGCACCGGGGAGCTGTTTTTT. Protein sequence: CASSVAPLAGTGELFF. The entire variable domain, with the rest obtained from reference TRBV9 and TRBJ2-2, is as follows: DSGVTQTPKHLITATGQRVTLRCSPRSGDLSVYWYQQSLDQGLQFLIQYYNGEERAKGNILERFSAQQFPDLHSELNLSSLELGDSALYFCASSVAPLAGTGELFFGEGSRLTVL.

V and J are TRBV6-2 or TRBV6-3 and TRBJ2-1; either TRBD1 or TRBD2 may fit D (5 bases each). Germline V gives CDR1 MNHEY, CDR2 SVGEGT. V lost 6 bases to trimming and J lost 1 base, with 16 bases between them. CDR3 length: 16 amino acids. The CDR3 DNA is TGTGCCAGCAGCATACCTTCGGGACCTTCCTACAATGAGCAGTTCTTC. Translation gives CASSIPSGPSYNEQFF.

This clonotype turned up a few times. J is TRBJ2-1 and V is TRBV6-2 or TRBV6-3, with TRBD2 matching 14 bases. Germline CDR1 is MNHEY and CDR2 is SVGEGT. CDR3 length: 16 residues. V trimming: 7 bases; J trimming: 12 bases; junction bases outside the gene matches: 14. CDR3 in amino acids: CASIGLRLAGGAAQFF. The CDR3 bases are TGTGCCAGCATCGGGCTAAGACTAGCGGGGGGGGCGGCGCAGTTCTTC.

The chain uses TRBV29-1 and TRBJ1-4; perhaps TRBD1 as D (6 bases). Germline V CDR1 and CDR2: SQVTM, ANQGSEA. V shed 6 bases and J shed 3 bases, with 17 bases lying between them. The CDR3 length is 15 residues. The CDR3 nucleotides read TGCAGCGTCGGCCGATCCAGGGGTGCTAATGAAAAACTGTTTTTT. It specifies CSVGRSRGANEKLFF.

This clonotype was counted only a few times. The CDR3 coding sequence is TGTGCCAGCAGCTCCTCGGGACAGGCCACCTATGGCTACACCTTC. It encodes CASSSSGQATYGYTF. The V call is TRBV5-6, the J call TRBJ1-2, with 8 bases lining up with TRBD1. The trim removed 3 bases at V and 4 bases at J, leaving 8 bases unmatched. Germline V gene data show CDR1 as SGHDT and CDR2 as YYEEEE. This CDR3 has 15 residues.

The chain joins TRBV20-1 to TRBJ2-1; the match to TRBD2 covers 7 bases. Germline V gene data show CDR1 as DFQATT and CDR2 as SNEGSKA (reference sequence). V lost 0 bases to trimming and J lost 3 bases; unmatched junction nucleotides: 8. The CDR3 totals 16 residues. CDR3 amino acids: CSAREVLADLYNEQFF. CDR3 nucleotides: TGCAGTGCTAGAGAGGTCCTAGCGGACCTCTACAATGAGCAGTTCTTC.

V usage is TRBV20-1 and J usage is TRBJ2-7, with D perhaps TRBD1 (6 bases). The CDR3 has 13 amino acids. Germline CDR1 and CDR2: DFQATT and SNEGSKA (reference sequence). V was clipped by 7 bases and J by 1 base, with 14 bases between them. CDR3 amino acids: CSGAGDRSYEQYF. The CDR3 nucleotides read TGCAGTGGTGCCGGCGACAGGTCCTACGAGCAGTACTTC.

This clonotype was seen repeatedly, ten times or more. V gene TRBV12-3 or TRBV12-4 combines with J gene TRBJ1-1; D unclear. The CDR3 runs 12 residues. V was trimmed by 3 bases and J by 7 bases, leaving 9 bases between them. CDR3: CASSFGGLEAFF. The CDR3 nucleotides read TGTGCCAGCAGTTTCGGAGGCCTTGAAGCTTTCTTT.